This section outlines one T cell receptor beta chain sequence together with its context. The antigen is unknown. The data belong to a study of CXCR3-negative and CXCR3-positive naive CD8 T cells. Via 5' RACE with UMI labels, TRB cDNA libraries were prepared. From its re-call of the 5' RACE reads, TCRdb lists each CDR3 protein once, without DNA. This sample's clone table lists some 56,000 distinct CDR3 sequences. Overall study results and limits: Within a donor, both naive subsets shared TRBV-TRBJ usage, unlike memory cells.

The CDR3 totals 13 residues. Germline values: CDR1 WSHSY, CDR2 SAAADI. This receptor was taken from a human donor in good health. Some clones in this sample may be carry-over from other donors' samples. V is TRBV10-2 and J is TRBJ1-1; TCRdb picks TRBD1, but there is no DNA to check that call. Material for sequencing was memory CD8+ T cells from blood. The CDR3: CASIPGSNTEAFF.